This passage covers 4 T cell receptor beta chains from one sample sequenced in a study of T cell repertoires in cytomegalovirus infection (dated by TCRdb to the late 2010s). For these receptors, no antigen is known. Data came from an Illumina HiSeq 1500. The public reads were reanalyzed by TCRdb: fastp trimming at Q25, MiXCR alignment, in-frame beta chains only. CDR3 protein duplicates are merged, each entry listing the most common genes and DNA. For this sample there are about 890,000 distinct CDR3 sequences; under 40% appear just once. Jointly, the top ten make up around an eighth of the sample. In light of the paper, this sample's treatment or condition label describes: in vitro stimulation with specific CMV peptide epitopes to enrich CMV-specific T cells. The specimen comprised cultured CD8+ T cells from PBMCs, sampled from culture after CMV antigen stimulation. The receptors were sampled from a human donor in good health (CMV status not recorded). Some clones in this sample may be carry-over from other donors' samples.

This clonotype has more than one count but fewer than ten. This sequence joins TRBV4-1 and TRBJ1-2; no firm D call. This CDR3 is built from 14 residues. Germline assignment: CDR1 MGHRA and CDR2 YSYEKL. V dropped 0 bases and J dropped 0 bases, with 5 bases sitting between them. The CDR3 spells CASSQELANYGYTF. CDR3 nucleotides: TGCGCCAGCAGCCAAGAGTTGGCTAACTATGGCTACACCTTC.

About this clonotype: A read error is possible here, since a much larger clone lies one base away. CDR3 sequence (DNA): TGCAGTGCCCTCCCGGGGACAGAGGCCTCTTGGACCCAGCATTTT. The encoded protein is CSALPGTEASWTQHF. The genes are TRBV20-1 and TRBJ1-5, with 7 bases identical to TRBD1. Trimming took 6 bases from V and 11 from J; bases not matched to a gene: 19. The V gene's germline CDR1 is DFQATT and CDR2 SNEGSKA (reference sequence). This CDR3 contains 15 residues.

This clonotype appeared a few times. The CDR3 coding sequence is TGTGCCAGCAGCTTCTCTTGGGAGCAGTTCTTC. This codes for CASSFSWEQFF. This chain uses TRBV7-9 with TRBJ2-1, with unresolved D. Trimming cost V 3 bases and J 10 bases, with 7 bases left between them. The CDR3 has 11 amino acids. From germline, CDR1 is SEHNR and CDR2 FQNEAQ (reference sequence).

There are many counts of this clonotype. The chain employs TRBV7-9 and TRBJ1-4; a weak D match, TRBD1 (5 bases). V was cut by 11 bases and J by 6 bases, with 13 bases left in between. Germline V gives CDR1 SEHNR, CDR2 FQNEAQ (reference sequence). The CDR3 runs to 12 residues. The DNA for the CDR3 is TGTGCCGGCCAATCCAGGGATGAAAAACTGTTTTTT. It encodes CAGQSRDEKLFF.